These 20 T cell receptor beta chains originate from one sample sequenced in a study of blood T cell repertoires in COVID-19. Profiled with immunoSEQ multiplex PCR; TCRdb holds only in-frame clones, not every one. The sample lists some 120,000 clones; 90% were seen once. Sequencing used peripheral blood. Every receptor here comes from a man aged 55-75 years with COVID-19, enrolled during active disease.

A single count supports this clone. The chain carries TRBV6-5 and TRBJ1-5; possible D gene TRBD1, 5 bases. Trimming removed 8 bases from V and 5 bases from J, with 13 bases in between. The CDR3 totals 13 residues. Germline V gives CDR1 MNHEY, CDR2 SVGAGI. The CDR3, as DNA: TGTGCCAGCGGGGCACCGCGTTATCAGCCCCAGCATTTT. This codes for CASGAPRYQPQHF.

The chain couples TRBV7-2 to TRBJ1-1, with D possibly being TRBD1 (6 bases). Germline V gene sequence: CDR1 SGHTA, CDR2 FQGNSA. There are 14 residues in the CDR3. V gave up 5 bases and J gave up 3 bases, with 13 bases separating them. Written as DNA, the CDR3 is TGTGCCAGCAGCGACACAGGGAGGGACACTGAAGCTTTCTTT. Translation: CASSDTGRDTEAFF.

V is TRBV19 and J is TRBJ1-5; D remains ambiguous. From germline, CDR1 is LNHDA and CDR2 SQIVND (reference sequence). The CDR3 is 15 amino acids. Trimming took 1 base from V and 6 from J, leaving 13 bases between them. CDR3 sequence (DNA): TGTGCCAGTAGTATAGTATCGGGATTCGGTCAGCCCCAGCATTTT. Protein sequence: CASSIVSGFGQPQHF.

This clone was recorded only once. This chain links TRBV5-1 with TRBJ1-4; D is unresolved. V was shortened by 0 bases and J by 6 bases, with 12 bases between the two germline ends. The CDR3 has 15 amino acids. Germline assignment: CDR1 SGHRS and CDR2 YFSETQ. CDR3 sequence reads: CASSLAGAGDEKLFF. For the CDR3, the DNA is TGCGCCAGCAGCTTGGCTGGAGCCGGAGATGAAAAACTGTTTTTT.

The chain joins TRBV7-2 to TRBJ1-2; 9 bases match TRBD1. Per germline, CDR1 SGHTA and CDR2 FQGNSA. The CDR3 consists of 14 residues. J gave up 3 bases and V 5 bases, and 4 bases lay outside the gene matches. CDR3 DNA: TGTGCCAGCAGCCCTGACAGGGGGGACTATGGCTACACCTTC. Translation gives CASSPDRGDYGYTF. Supplemented by reference TRBV7-2 and TRBJ1-2, the full variable domain reads GAGVSQSPSNKVTEKGKDVELRCDPISGHTALYWYRQSLGQGLEFLIYFQGNSAPDKSGLPSDRFSAERTGGSVSTLTIQRTQQEDSAVYLCASSPDRGDYGYTFGSGTRLTVV.

This clone was seen only once. The rearrangement joins TRBV28 to TRBJ1-1; D remains ambiguous. Trimming stripped 4 bases from V and 8 bases from J, with 8 bases between. Germline CDR1 reads MDHEN; CDR2 reads SYDVKM. The CDR3 runs to 11 residues. CDR3 bases: TGTGCCAGCAGTTCCCGACTAGAAGCTTTCTTT. Translation: CASSSRLEAFF.

This clone has only one observation. V is TRBV11-2 and J is TRBJ2-1, with D possibly TRBD2 on 6 matching bases. Germline V lookup: CDR1 SGHAT, CDR2 FQNNGV. CDR3 length equals 13 residues. Trimming shortened V by 5 bases and J by 5 bases, and 10 bases separated the two germline ends. This CDR3 is CASSPGLNNEQFF. DNA of the CDR3: TGTGCCAGCAGCCCGGGACTCAACAATGAGCAGTTCTTC. Supplemented by reference TRBV11-2 and TRBJ2-1, the full variable domain reads EAGVAQSPRYKIIEKRQSVAFWCNPISGHATLYWYQQILGQGPKLLIQFQNNGVVDDSQLPKDRFSAERLKGVDSTLKIQPAKLEDSAVYLCASSPGLNNEQFFGPGTRLTVL.

J is TRBJ1-1 and V is TRBV27; no reliable D call. The CDR3 has 13 amino acids. Germline CDR1 MNHEY, CDR2 SMNVEV (reference sequence). V lost 5 bases and J 7 bases, leaving 14 bases between the germline ends. CDR3 nucleotides: TGTGCCAGCAGTCCCAAGCTGGAGCGTGAAGCTTTCTTT. Its translation is CASSPKLEREAFF.

This clone was observed once. The same CDR3 also results from other DNA sequences found in this sample. V gene TRBV10-3 combines with J gene TRBJ2-7; D perhaps matches TRBD1 (6 bases). The V end lost 3 bases, the J end lost 3 bases, and 9 bases lay between the germline ends. The CDR3 totals 13 residues. Germline V gene sequence: CDR1 ENHRY, CDR2 SYGVKD. CDR3 DNA: TGTGCCATCAGTGAACAGGGTAGCTACGAGCAGTACTTC. Its protein product is CAISEQGSYEQYF.

A few counts support this clone. This chain links TRBV28 with TRBJ1-5; perhaps TRBD1 as D (6 bases). CDR1 is MDHEN and CDR2 is SYDVKM in the germline V gene. This CDR3 spans 15 amino acids. V shed 1 base and J shed 6 bases, with 13 bases lying between them. The CDR3 region has the DNA TGTGCCAGCAGTTTATTTCAGGGAGGGGGTCAGCCCCAGCATTTT. Translation: CASSLFQGGGQPQHF.

The rearrangement links TRBV6-1 to TRBJ1-5; D gene uncertain. Germline lookup yields CDR1 MNHNS and CDR2 SASEGT. This CDR3 is 13 amino acids long. The V and J ends lost 1 base and 3 bases respectively, with 4 bases between them. Written as DNA, the CDR3 is TGTGCCAGCAGTGAAGAACTCAATCAGCCCCAGCATTTT. Residues: CASSEELNQPQHF.

This sequence joins TRBV7-8 and TRBJ1-2; no clear D gene. V was cut by 0 bases and J by 3 bases, with 8 bases left in between. The CDR3 sequence is 14 residues long. Germline V lookup: CDR1 SGHVS, CDR2 FQNEAQ. The CDR3 DNA sequence: TGTGCCAGCAGCTTAGCAGTCTACTACTATGGCTACACCTTC. It translates to CASSLAVYYYGYTF.

This clone was detected once. The CDR3 loop reads CASSTRTGSYGYTF. The CDR3 DNA reads TGTGCCAGCAGCACGAGGACAGGCAGTTATGGCTACACCTTC. V and J are TRBV5-4 and TRBJ1-2; 7 positions agree with TRBD1. The V segment lost 4 bases and the J segment 5 bases; nucleotides outside the gene matches: 8. This CDR3 has 14 residues. The germline gives CDR1 SGHNT, CDR2 YYREEE (reference sequence).

V gene TRBV6-6 combines with J gene TRBJ2-3, with 9 bases lining up with TRBD1. Per the germline V gene, CDR1 is MNHNY and CDR2 is SVGAGI (reference sequence). This CDR3 is built from 15 residues. Trimming at V came to 2 bases and at J to 4 bases, leaving 4 bases not matched to a gene. The CDR3, as DNA: TGTGCCAGCAGTTACGAAGGACAGGGGTCAGATACGCAGTATTTT. Residues: CASSYEGQGSDTQYF.

The chain's CDR3 is CASSRTQTYEQYF. In nucleotides, the CDR3 is TGCGCCAGCAGCCGCACACAGACCTACGAGCAGTACTTC. The chain employs TRBV5-1 and TRBJ2-7; no firm D call. V was pared by 4 bases and J by 2 bases, with 10 bases between. The CDR3 runs 13 residues. CDR1 is SGHRS and CDR2 is YFSETQ in the germline V gene.

This clone was seen only once. The V gene is TRBV3-1 (or the pseudogene TRBV3-2), the J gene TRBJ1-4, with TRBD1 identical over 9 bases. Per the germline V gene, CDR1 is LGHDT and CDR2 is YNNKEL (reference sequence). The CDR3 is 17 amino acids. Trimming at V came to 4 bases and at J to 5 bases, leaving 11 bases not matched to a gene. CDR3 in amino acids: CASSLPIDGTGNEKLFF. CDR3 coding DNA: TGTGCCAGCAGCCTACCAATCGACGGGACAGGGAATGAAAAACTGTTTTTT.

The chain carries TRBV5-1 and TRBJ1-2; D is perhaps TRBD1 (6 bases). Germline loops: CDR1 SGHRS, CDR2 YFSETQ. This CDR3 contains 14 residues. The V end was cut by 0 bases, the J end by 8 bases, with 14 bases between. The DNA for the CDR3 is TGCGCCAGCAGCTTGGTGGCAGGGGTCACCGGCTACACCTTC. This translates into CASSLVAGVTGYTF.

This chain uses TRBV6-2 or TRBV6-3 with TRBJ1-1; weak D call: TRBD1 (5 bases). The germline V gene has CDR1 MNHEY and CDR2 SVGEGT. Trimming pared 2 bases from V and 5 bases from J, leaving 18 bases between. CDR3 length: 16 amino acids. The CDR3 reads CASSYGGREGRTEAFF. The CDR3 region has the DNA TGTGCCAGCAGTTACGGGGGGAGAGAGGGGAGAACTGAAGCTTTCTTT.

The chain carries TRBV5-1 and TRBJ2-5; 8 nucleotides match TRBD2. Germline-derived CDR1 and CDR2 are SGHRS and YFSETQ. This CDR3 has 16 residues. V was pared by 5 bases and J by 0 bases, with 9 bases of the junction left unmatched. The CDR3 bases are TGCGCCAGCAGGCAGCAACTAGCGGTGTACCAAGAGACCCAGTACTTC. Amino acids: CASRQQLAVYQETQYF.

The chain joins TRBV7-2 to TRBJ2-7; 12 bases are shared with TRBD2. The junction had 10 bases not matched to a gene; V was cut back by 4 bases and J by 0 bases. The CDR3 consists of 18 residues. Germline CDR1 reads SGHTA; CDR2 reads FQGNSA. CDR3 DNA sequence: TGTGCCAGCAGCTCCCCCACTAGCGGGAGGCCAAGCTCCTACGAGCAGTACTTC. Translating it yields CASSSPTSGRPSSYEQYF. Full variable domain (remainder filled in from reference TRBV7-2 and TRBJ2-7): GAGVSQSPSNKVTEKGKDVELRCDPISGHTALYWYRQSLGQGLEFLIYFQGNSAPDKSGLPSDRFSAERTGGSVSTLTIQRTQQEDSAVYLCASSSPTSGRPSSYEQYFGPGTRLTVT.